This record concerns one TCR beta chain sequence. Survey-level TCR beta sequencing used the immunoSEQ assay. The method was immunoSEQ multiplex PCR; TCRdb's version includes in-frame clones alone and lacks a portion of them. The table records around 49,000 clones, approximately 93% of them present only once. The CDR3 spans 14 residues. Trimming took 4 bases from V and 2 from J, leaving 9 bases between them. Germline V gene sequence: CDR1 SGHRS, CDR2 YFSETQ. This TCR was sampled from a man between 40 and 49 years old with rheumatoid arthritis. The specimen was PBMCs. V and J are TRBV5-1 and TRBJ1-4, with D unclear. The CDR3 nucleotides read TGCGCCAGCAGCGGCCAAGGGACTAATGAAAAACTGTTTTTT. It yields the protein CASSGQGTNEKLFF.